This T cell receptor beta chain derives from a study of OX40 agonist ivuxolimab in advanced cancers. Study-level background: Two patients with cutaneous melanoma and one with hepatocellular carcinoma, three in total, showed partial responses.

With respect to this clone: Its specificity is not known.

Study-wide findings and caveats: Both CD4+ and CD8+ T cell populations in blood had undergone clonal expansion by week 6 at 0.1 to 3.0 mg/kg. The study did not work out the antigen specificity of the expanded peripheral T cells. The study found that CD8+ T cells averaged more expanded clones than CD4+.

The CDR3 sequence is 16 residues long. The junction had 6 bases not matched to a gene; V was cut back by 1 base and J by 0 bases. The germline CDR1 and CDR2 sequences are MGHRA and YSYEKL. TCRdb keeps only in-frame clones here, not all; method: immunoSEQ multiplex PCR. This sample yields around 63,000 clones, of which 75% to 90% are seen a single time; roughly 10% belongs to the top ten. The V gene is TRBV4-1, the J gene TRBJ2-7; TRBD2 matches at 7 bases. The sequencing here drew on CD4+ or CD8+ T cells sorted from blood, taken in a trial of the OX40 agonist ivuxolimab. The sequence derives from an adult with an advanced solid tumor such as melanoma, head and neck, liver or kidney cancer. CDR3 nucleotide sequence: TGCGCCAGCAGCCAAGTCCTAGGCGGGGGCTCCTACGAGCAGTACTTC. It yields the protein CASSQVLGGGSYEQYF.